This TCR beta chain is drawn from a study of regulatory T cells in long-lasting Graves disease. Study-level findings and limits: The TCR repertoire of persistent Graves' patients was less diverse than that of newly diagnosed ones. Newly diagnosed patients shared about a thousand public clonotypes; persistent patients shared some 2,600.

The time point was: persistent/refractory GD, antithyroid drugs over 5 years with positive TRAb. RNA extracted from PBMCs served as the sequencing template. This clonotype was seen a handful of times. Antigen: not known. Relying on iRepertoire HTBI primers and Arm-PCR of CDR3 regions, the team built TCR beta libraries. TCRdb reanalysed the multiplex PCR reads using MiXCR and keeps one entry per CDR3 protein. The sample records hundreds of thousands of distinct CDR3 sequences, 20% to 25% being singletons. The clonotype comes from a female donor with Graves disease. Sequences were derived from peripheral blood mononuclear cells (PBMCs), sampled when the disease was refractory, from a patient treated with antithyroid drugs.

The CDR3 sequence is CASSMTGLGEAFF. The CDR3 DNA sequence: TGTGCCAGCTCAATGACAGGGTTGGGTGAAGCTTTCTTT. The V and J genes are TRBV18 and TRBJ1-1; 7 nucleotides agree with TRBD1. The CDR3 runs 13 residues. CDR1 is KGHSH, CDR2 LQKENI, per germline. J lost 7 bases, V lost 5 bases, and 7 bases had no gene match.